The 16 T cell receptor beta chains presented below share a single source sample, sequenced in a study of blood T cell repertoires in COVID-19. The data were produced by immunoSEQ multiplex PCR, yet TCRdb's version contains in-frame clones alone and is incomplete. The data show a few hundred thousand clones, more than 75% seen once. The sequenced material came from PBMCs or T cells enriched from blood (not recorded which). Receptor source: a man between 25 and 39 years old who had recovered from COVID-19.

The chain is built from TRBV12-3 or TRBV12-4 and TRBJ1-4; a possible D gene is TRBD1 (6 bases). This CDR3 contains 13 residues. The germline V and J ends were trimmed by 6 bases and 10 bases, with 15 bases remaining between them. DNA of the CDR3: TGTGCCAGCAGATCCGGACAGAAAGCAAAACTGTTTTTT. It codes for CASRSGQKAKLFF.

The gene calls are TRBV5-6 and TRBJ2-4, with D possibly being TRBD2 (6 bases). Per germline, CDR1 SGHDT and CDR2 YYEEEE. The CDR3 runs to 12 residues. Trimming pared 0 bases from V and 16 bases from J, leaving 14 bases between. The CDR3 is CASSLAKAGLYF. CDR3 sequence (DNA): TGTGCCAGCAGCTTGGCGAAGGCGGGACTCTACTTC.

This chain links TRBV5-1 with TRBJ1-6, with a weak D call TRBD1 (6 bases). V shed 1 base and J shed 6 bases, with 17 bases lying between them. Germline V lookup: CDR1 SGHRS, CDR2 YFSETQ. CDR3 length: 17 residues. Here the CDR3 DNA reads TGCGCCAGCAGCTTGACCTATAACAGGGAGAGTAATTCACCCCTCCACTTT. This codes for CASSLTYNRESNSPLHF.

This chain uses TRBV19 with TRBJ1-5; 7 positions agree with TRBD1. In germline, CDR1 is LNHDA, CDR2 SQIVND (reference sequence). This CDR3 region has 13 residues. V was clipped by 5 bases and J by 15 bases; unmatched bases: 13. CDR3 sequence: CASSGVSGAGGHF. In DNA, the CDR3 is TGTGCCAGTAGTGGCGTTTCGGGGGCAGGGGGGCATTTT.

This chain joins TRBV7-2 and TRBJ2-5; D is ambiguous. Trimming took 2 bases from V and 1 from J, leaving 11 bases between them. The CDR3 is made up of 15 amino acids. Germline values: CDR1 SGHTA, CDR2 FQGNSA. In DNA, the CDR3 is TGTGCCAGCAGCTTAAAGCCGGGTGTCCAAGAGACCCAGTACTTC. Encoded protein: CASSLKPGVQETQYF.

The V call is TRBV3-1 (or the pseudogene TRBV3-2), the J call TRBJ2-1; D call uncertain. The germline V gene has CDR1 LGHDT and CDR2 YNNKEL (reference sequence). The CDR3 runs 15 residues. V was trimmed by 1 base and J by 1 base, leaving 8 bases between them. CDR3 DNA: TGTGCCAGCAGCCAAGGGGCAGTTTCCTACAATGAGCAGTTCTTC. It yields the protein CASSQGAVSYNEQFF.

The chain has TRBV6-6 and TRBJ2-2; TRBD1 matches 9 bases. CDR3 length: 16 amino acids. J lost 5 bases, V lost 0 bases, and 4 bases had no gene match. Germline V CDR1 and CDR2: MNHNY, SVGAGI (reference sequence). The CDR3 sequence: CASSYSDRGYTGELFF. The CDR3 DNA is TGTGCCAGCAGTTACTCGGACAGGGGATATACCGGGGAGCTGTTTTTT.

The chain is built from TRBV5-6 and TRBJ1-2; TRBD1 might be the D (6 bases). Germline V lookup: CDR1 SGHDT, CDR2 YYEEEE. The ends were cut back, 4 bases at V and 5 bases at J, with 12 bases in the middle. The CDR3 totals 13 residues. CDR3 residues: CASSLRRGYGYTF. For the CDR3, the DNA is TGTGCCAGCAGCCTCCGAAGGGGGTATGGCTACACCTTC.

This chain links TRBV6-6 with TRBJ2-7; 7 bases are shared with TRBD1. The CDR3 sequence is 15 residues long. V gave up 6 bases and J gave up 1 base; unmatched junction bases: 9. Germline assignment: CDR1 MNHNY and CDR2 SVGAGI (reference sequence). The CDR3 sequence: CASRGAQGVSYEQYF. In DNA form, the CDR3 reads TGTGCCAGCAGGGGCGCGCAGGGGGTTTCCTACGAGCAGTACTTC.

In nucleotides, the CDR3 is TGTGCCAGCTCACCACAAAGTGCGGGACGATCGAACACTGAAGCTTTCTTT. Translated, it gives CASSPQSAGRSNTEAFF. V gene TRBV18 combines with J gene TRBJ1-1, with D perhaps TRBD1 (5 bases). This CDR3 comprises 17 residues. Looked up from germline, CDR1 is KGHSH and CDR2 is LQKENI. V shed 1 base and J shed 1 base, with 16 bases lying between them.

The V and J genes are TRBV29-1 and TRBJ2-1; TRBD2 aligns across 10 bases. CDR1 is SQVTM and CDR2 is ANQGSEA in the germline V gene. The V segment lost 7 bases and the J segment 3 bases; nucleotides outside the gene matches: 9. The CDR3 length is 15 residues. In DNA form, the CDR3 reads TGCAGCGCGCCCTCTAGCGGGGGCATCTACAATGAGCAGTTCTTC. This sequence encodes CSAPSSGGIYNEQFF.

The chain employs TRBV19 and TRBJ2-3, with D unclear. Trimming stripped 5 bases from V and 1 base from J, with 13 bases between. Germline CDR1 reads LNHDA; CDR2 reads SQIVND (reference sequence). CDR3 length: 15 residues. The CDR3 sequence is CASSLPRPGTDTQYF. CDR3 coding DNA: TGTGCCAGTAGTCTACCGCGGCCGGGCACAGATACGCAGTATTTT.

The rearrangement links TRBV6-5 to TRBJ1-1; possible D gene TRBD1, 5 bases. Trimming took off 6 bases at V and 9 bases at J, with 20 bases between the two ends. Germline V lookup: CDR1 MNHEY, CDR2 SVGAGI. CDR3 length: 14 amino acids. The CDR3 nucleotides are TGTGCCAGCAGCCCGGACGGCCAGGGCCTACAAGCTTTCTTT. It specifies CASSPDGQGLQAFF.

V is TRBV18 and J is TRBJ2-5; 16 bases map to TRBD2. J was trimmed by 1 base and V by 3 bases; bases with no gene match: 5. CDR1 and CDR2 from the germline V gene are KGHSH and LQKENI. This CDR3 has 18 residues. CDR3 in amino acids: CASSPPGLAGGSQETQYF. Here the CDR3 DNA reads TGTGCCAGCTCACCTCCGGGACTAGCGGGGGGGTCCCAAGAGACCCAGTACTTC. Full variable domain (missing parts from reference TRBV18 and TRBJ2-5): NAGVMQNPRHLVRRRGQEARLRCSPMKGHSHVYWYRQLPEEGLKFMVYLQKENIIDESGMPKERFSAEFPKEGPSILRIQQVVRGDSAAYFCASSPPGLAGGSQETQYFGPGTRLLVL.

The chain employs TRBV6-2 or TRBV6-3 and TRBJ2-6; D is undetermined. The CDR3 sequence is 15 residues long. Between the trimmed V and J ends, which lost 2 bases and 2 bases, there was a span of 7 bases. Germline V gives CDR1 MNHEY, CDR2 SVGEGT. CDR3 in DNA: TGTGCCAGCAGTTACAGCGTAACTGGGGCCAACGTCCTGACTTTC. It translates to CASSYSVTGANVLTF.

The chain uses TRBV2 and TRBJ2-1; 11 bases are shared with TRBD2. The CDR3 length is 22 residues. Trimming at V came to 1 base and at J to 0 bases, leaving 17 bases not matched to a gene. The germline CDR1 and CDR2 sequences are SNHLY and FYNNEI. The CDR3: CASSEGPLGGPTSGSSYNEQFF. The CDR3 DNA follows: TGTGCCAGCAGTGAAGGGCCCCTCGGAGGGCCAACTAGCGGGAGCTCCTACAATGAGCAGTTCTTC.